Below are 8 T cell receptor beta chains sequenced from a single sample in a study of T cell responses to AZD1222 COVID-19 vaccine. The protocol was immunoSEQ multiplex PCR, while the TCRdb copy is restricted to in-frame clones and leaves out a portion. The sample has nearly 110,000 clones, about 93% seen once. Sequencing was performed on peripheral blood, taken 28 days after the second AZD1222 dose. The receptors were gathered from an adult who received the AZD1222 COVID-19 vaccine.

The chain has TRBV6-5 and TRBJ1-2; D not certain. CDR1 MNHEY and CDR2 SVGAGI come from the germline V gene. The germline V and J ends were trimmed by 0 bases and 4 bases, with 9 bases remaining between them. The CDR3 runs 14 residues. CDR3 protein: CASSYSGLSYGYTF. DNA for the CDR3: TGTGCCAGCAGTTACTCCGGACTTAGCTATGGCTACACCTTC.

The genes are TRBV28 and TRBJ2-1; D may be TRBD2 (5 bases). V was pared by 5 bases and J by 5 bases, with 16 bases between. CDR1 is MDHEN and CDR2 is SYDVKM in the germline V gene. The CDR3 length is 15 residues. The CDR3 loop is CASSPRGIRHNEQFF. CDR3 DNA sequence: TGTGCCAGCAGTCCCCGAGGGATAAGGCACAATGAGCAGTTCTTC.

The chain has TRBV19 and TRBJ1-4; D is possibly TRBD1 (5 bases). The CDR3 totals 17 residues. V dropped 3 bases and J dropped 1 base, with 15 bases sitting between them. CDR1 LNHDA and CDR2 SQIVND come from the germline V gene (reference sequence). The CDR3 DNA follows: TGTGCCAGTAGTATGGGCAGGCCAAGGGGAACTAATGAAAAACTGTTTTTT. Amino acid sequence: CASSMGRPRGTNEKLFF.

This clone appeared a few times. Other DNA variants within this sample encode the same CDR3. The genes are TRBV27 and TRBJ1-1; D call uncertain. The CDR3 has 13 residues. V was pared by 0 bases and J by 5 bases, with 7 bases between. From germline, CDR1 is MNHEY and CDR2 SMNVEV (reference sequence). The CDR3 region is CASSLSRATEAFF. The CDR3 DNA is TGTGCCAGCAGTTTATCGAGGGCAACTGAAGCTTTCTTT.

V is TRBV5-5 and J is TRBJ2-1; D possibly corresponds to TRBD2 (6 bases). The V end was cut by 5 bases, the J end by 7 bases, with 25 bases between. The CDR3 covers 17 residues. Germline CDR1 and CDR2: SGHKS and YYEKEE (reference sequence). CDR3: CASRRYSGVPGLNEQFF. CDR3 sequence (DNA): TGTGCCAGCAGAAGATATAGCGGTGTTCCCGGCCTGAATGAGCAGTTCTTC.

In this sample, this clone turned up a few times. The CDR3 DNA is TGCGCCAGCAGCCAAGTTGGGGAACCCTACGAGCAGTACTTC. It translates to CASSQVGEPYEQYF. V is TRBV4-1 and J is TRBJ2-7; D remains ambiguous. Germline values: CDR1 MGHRA, CDR2 YSYEKL. Between the trimmed V and J ends, which lost 1 base and 2 bases, there was a span of 9 bases. This CDR3 has 14 amino acids.

The chain is built from TRBV19 and TRBJ2-1; 9 nucleotides match TRBD2. The CDR3 is 17 residues long. Germline CDR1 LNHDA, CDR2 SQIVND (reference sequence). Trimming cost V 0 bases and J 0 bases; bases outside gene matches: 3. CDR3 loop: CASSIEGTSSSYNEQFF. CDR3 in DNA: TGTGCCAGTAGTATAGAGGGGACTAGCAGCTCCTACAATGAGCAGTTCTTC.

The rearrangement joins TRBV6-1 to TRBJ1-2, with D possibly matching TRBD1 (5 bases). The CDR3 extends over 16 amino acids. Germline V gene lookup returns CDR1 MNHNS and CDR2 SASEGT. Trimming cost V 1 base and J 1 base, with 13 bases left between them. CDR3 DNA: TGTGCCAGCAGTGAAGGGTCCCCGGGGGTTAACTATGGCTACACCTTC. Its translation is CASSEGSPGVNYGYTF.